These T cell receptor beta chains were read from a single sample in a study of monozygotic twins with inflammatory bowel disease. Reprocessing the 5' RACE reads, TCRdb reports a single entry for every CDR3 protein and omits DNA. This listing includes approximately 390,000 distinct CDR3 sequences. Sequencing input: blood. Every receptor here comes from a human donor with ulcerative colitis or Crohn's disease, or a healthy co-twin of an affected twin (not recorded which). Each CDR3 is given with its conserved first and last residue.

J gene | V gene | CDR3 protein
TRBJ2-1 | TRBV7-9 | CASTPPSLLSSYNEQFF
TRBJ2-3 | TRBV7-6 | CASSLEAGITDTQYF
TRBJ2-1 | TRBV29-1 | CSVEAEQVIPFF
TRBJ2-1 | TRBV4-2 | CASSQGRGRDNEQFF
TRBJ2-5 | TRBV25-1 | CASSALSETQYF
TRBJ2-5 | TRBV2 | CASSEGTSFGETQYF
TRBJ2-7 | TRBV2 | CASSGARPHYEQYF
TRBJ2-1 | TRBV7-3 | CASSGSDFPYNEQFF
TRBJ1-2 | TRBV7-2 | CASSLGQAIGYTF
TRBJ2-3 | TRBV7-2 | CASSIDGRNADTQYF
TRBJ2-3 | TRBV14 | CASSQGATSRGLDTQYF
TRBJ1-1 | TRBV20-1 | CSARDRRGNTEAFF
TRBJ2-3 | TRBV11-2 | CASSELGGTDTQYF
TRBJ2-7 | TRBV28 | CASSFRTSGRTYEQYF
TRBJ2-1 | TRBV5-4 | CASSLASHGTEGNEQFF
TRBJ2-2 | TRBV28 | CASSLSRGIELFF
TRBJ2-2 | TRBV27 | CASSPFRGLGGYTGELFF
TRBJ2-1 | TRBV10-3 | CAISDRVDNEQFF
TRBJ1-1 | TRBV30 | CAWRRGQLDTEAFF
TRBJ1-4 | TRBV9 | CASSVGGPPREKLFF
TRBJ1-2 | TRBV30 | CAWTDYNYGYTF
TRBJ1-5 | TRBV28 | CASSLLTGSGNQPQHF
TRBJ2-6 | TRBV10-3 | CATLVGQGTSGANVLTF
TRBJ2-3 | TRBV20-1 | CSARGGLTTDTQYF
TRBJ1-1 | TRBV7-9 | CASSLWTGPHTEAFF
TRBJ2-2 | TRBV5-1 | CASSARQGLNTGELFF
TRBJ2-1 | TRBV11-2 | CASSLRGLAGGIDEQFF
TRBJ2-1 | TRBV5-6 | CASKPGGDEQFF
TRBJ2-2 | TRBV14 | CASSPSWGELFF
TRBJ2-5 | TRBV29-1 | CSVQDSGGTQYF
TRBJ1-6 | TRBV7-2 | CASSLEVGISYNSPLHF
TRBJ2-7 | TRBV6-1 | CASSEGASATSSYEQYF
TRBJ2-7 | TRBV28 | CASSQAAYEQYF
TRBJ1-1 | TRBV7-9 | CASIRQGTGWNTEAFF
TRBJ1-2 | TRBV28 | CASTAGQRNGYTF
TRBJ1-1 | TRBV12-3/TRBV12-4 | CASIPGRGRDEAFF
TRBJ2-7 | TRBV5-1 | CASGTGPRYEQYF
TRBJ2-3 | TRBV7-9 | CASSLDVGADTQYF
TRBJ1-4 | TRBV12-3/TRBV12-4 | CASTLGRKDNEKLFF
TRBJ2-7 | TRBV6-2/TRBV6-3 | CASSYPSAREVTYEQYF
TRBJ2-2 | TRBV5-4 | CASSSQTGGSGELFF
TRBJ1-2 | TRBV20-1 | CSARDLEGANYGYTF
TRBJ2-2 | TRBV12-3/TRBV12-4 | CASSTHTGELFF
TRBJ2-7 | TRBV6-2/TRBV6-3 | CASSYSVSYEQYF
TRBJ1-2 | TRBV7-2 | CASSLAREDGYTF
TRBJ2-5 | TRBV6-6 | CASSRGPSQETQYF
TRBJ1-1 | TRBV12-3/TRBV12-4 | CASNLRGQGAFF
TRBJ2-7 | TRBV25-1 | CASSETGRSYEQYF
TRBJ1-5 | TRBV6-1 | CASSERVWTGLSNQPQHF
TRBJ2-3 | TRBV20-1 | CSARVDSYTDTQYF
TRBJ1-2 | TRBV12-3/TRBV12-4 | CTSSSYTQGARGYTF
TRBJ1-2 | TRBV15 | CATSRGWEAGYGYTF
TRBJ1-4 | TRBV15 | CATSPVRAEKLFF
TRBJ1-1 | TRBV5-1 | CASSLTGGTPLRLNTEAFF
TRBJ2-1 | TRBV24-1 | CATSDPPGGAGNEQFF
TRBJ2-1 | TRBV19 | CASSLGWGSHNEQFF